The clone carrying this TCR beta chain has only one observation. These data come from a study of blood T cell repertoires in COVID-19. Study details: Spain, Italy and the United States supplied samples that represented acute and convalescent COVID-19. T cells, B-cell-depleted T cells, or PBMCs provided the cDNA or gDNA that served as material.

Germline V gives CDR1 LGHNA, CDR2 YSLEER. The CDR3 totals 13 residues. Between the trimmed V and J ends, which lost 4 bases and 6 bases, there was a span of 12 bases. Per the original data handling: Reference gene primers were amplified, and this amplification served to estimate nucleated cell counts. Here immunoSEQ multiplex PCR was the method, and the copy in TCRdb shows in-frame clones only, minus some. The V and J calls and clone size were taken over from that table, and D and trimming were inferred from the DNA. The sample shows about 200,000 clones, 70% to 90% of them seen only once. The clonotype originates from a man aged 60 to 69 with acute or convalescent COVID-19. The material sequenced was peripheral blood. The rearrangement uses TRBV4-3 and TRBJ1-2, with D possibly being TRBD1 (6 bases). The CDR3 reads CASSLQGRDGYTF. The CDR3, as DNA: TGCGCCAGCAGCCTACAGGGTAGGGATGGCTACACCTTC.